The 22 T cell receptor beta chains below were found in one sample sequenced in a study of blood T cell repertoires in COVID-19. The data were produced by immunoSEQ multiplex PCR, yet TCRdb's version contains in-frame clones alone and is incomplete. Seen here are 200,000 or so clones, nearly 85% observed once, and the top ten hold approximately 5.4%. Input material: peripheral blood. Receptors originate from a woman in her 30s with acute or convalescent COVID-19.

This chain joins TRBV5-6 and TRBJ1-3; 10 bases map to TRBD1. The CDR3 totals 15 residues. V shed 4 bases and J 1 base; nucleotides not matched to a gene: 2. Germline V lookup: CDR1 SGHDT, CDR2 YYEEEE. In DNA, the CDR3 is TGTGCCAGCAGCGAGGGACAGGGGTCTGGAAACACCATATATTTT. This encodes CASSEGQGSGNTIYF.

The chain joins TRBV7-8 to TRBJ2-2, with 9 bases that match TRBD1. Trimming removed 5 bases from V and 4 bases from J; junction bases left unmatched: 5. This CDR3 spans 15 amino acids. Germline values: CDR1 SGHVS, CDR2 FQNEAQ. CDR3 protein: CASSPLTGGTGELFF. The CDR3 DNA sequence: TGTGCCAGCAGCCCTCTGACAGGGGGCACCGGGGAGCTGTTTTTT. The whole variable domain, remainder taken from reference TRBV7-8 and TRBJ2-2, is GAGVSQSPRYKVAKRGQDVALRCDPISGHVSLFWYQQALGQGPEFLTYFQNEAQLDKSGLPSDRFFAERPEGSVSTLKIQRTQQEDSAVYLCASSPLTGGTGELFFGEGSRLTVL.

V is TRBV28 and J is TRBJ2-6; 7 bases align to TRBD2. V was clipped by 3 bases and J by 12 bases; unmatched bases: 2. The germline V gene has CDR1 MDHEN and CDR2 SYDVKM. This CDR3 region has 12 residues. This CDR3 reads CASSLWGGVLTF. The CDR3 DNA sequence: TGTGCCAGCAGTTTGTGGGGGGGCGTCCTGACTTTC.

This clone was picked up one time. The chain joins TRBV7-8 to TRBJ2-3; D perhaps matches TRBD2 (6 bases). Germline-derived CDR1 and CDR2 are SGHVS and FQNEAQ. Between the trimmed V and J ends, which lost 5 bases and 2 bases, there was a span of 20 bases. CDR3 length equals 17 residues. CDR3 region: CASSHRDQTSPTDTQYF. CDR3 DNA: TGTGCCAGCAGCCACAGAGATCAGACTAGTCCCACAGATACGCAGTATTTT. The variable domain in full, with the rest retrieved from reference TRBV7-8 and TRBJ2-3, is GAGVSQSPRYKVAKRGQDVALRCDPISGHVSLFWYQQALGQGPEFLTYFQNEAQLDKSGLPSDRFFAERPEGSVSTLKIQRTQQEDSAVYLCASSHRDQTSPTDTQYFGPGTRLTVL.

This clone showed up just a few times. The V and J genes are TRBV2 and TRBJ2-3; 11 bases line up with TRBD1. The CDR3 is made up of 15 amino acids. Germline trimming cut 6 bases from V and 3 bases from J; bases unmatched to any gene: 5. Germline V lookup: CDR1 SNHLY, CDR2 FYNNEI. The CDR3 here is CASRTGQGVTDTQYF. The CDR3 DNA follows: TGTGCCAGCAGGACGGGACAGGGGGTAACAGATACGCAGTATTTT.

V usage is TRBV4-2 and J usage is TRBJ2-7; 9 bases agree with TRBD2. Germline values: CDR1 LGHNA, CDR2 YNFKEQ. The CDR3 sequence is 14 residues long. The junction had 4 bases not matched to a gene; V was cut back by 4 bases and J by 3 bases. Written as DNA, the CDR3 is TGTGCCAGCAGCCTAGTGACTAGCGGCTACGAGCAGTACTTC. This translates into CASSLVTSGYEQYF.

This chain connects TRBV3-1 (or the pseudogene TRBV3-2) to TRBJ2-7, with D uncertain. The length of the CDR3 is 12 residues. The V gene lost 0 bases and the J gene lost 4 bases, with 4 bases spanning the gap. Germline CDR1 is LGHDT and CDR2 is YNNKEL (reference sequence). CDR3 DNA: TGTGCCAGCAGCCAAGAGAGGTACGAGCAGTACTTC. Its translation is CASSQERYEQYF.

The chain combines TRBV20-1 with TRBJ2-7; possibly TRBD2 for D (5 bases). The CDR3 covers 11 residues. CDR1 is DFQATT and CDR2 is SNEGSKA in the germline V gene (reference sequence). V lost 0 bases to trimming and J lost 11 bases, with 11 bases between them. This CDR3 reads CSARDAGMEYF. The CDR3 DNA follows: TGCAGTGCTAGAGATGCCGGGATGGAGTACTTC.

This clone was seen more than once but under ten times. The rearrangement links TRBV4-2 to TRBJ1-2; the D gene is possibly TRBD1 (5 bases). This CDR3 has 16 amino acids. Looked up from germline, CDR1 is LGHNA and CDR2 is YNFKEQ. The V end was cut by 4 bases, the J end by 5 bases, with 20 bases between. CDR3 in DNA: TGTGCCAGCAGCCGTCAGAAGACAGTAGGGCCTTATGGCTACACCTTC. Translation gives CASSRQKTVGPYGYTF.

This chain links TRBV7-9 with TRBJ1-1; D is ambiguous. This CDR3 is built from 14 residues. V lost 1 base and J lost 2, with 8 bases in between. Looked up from germline, CDR1 is SEHNR and CDR2 is FQNEAQ (reference sequence). This CDR3 reads CASSLGAENTEAFF. The CDR3 DNA is TGTGCCAGCAGCTTAGGTGCAGAAAACACTGAAGCTTTCTTT.

V is TRBV28 and J is TRBJ2-2; 9 nucleotides align to TRBD1. Germline CDR1 and CDR2: MDHEN and SYDVKM. V shed 6 bases, J shed 4 bases, and the junction held 3 bases outside the gene matches. This CDR3 is 14 amino acids long. The CDR3: CASSGTGLTGELFF. The CDR3 coding sequence is TGTGCCAGCAGCGGGACAGGGCTCACCGGGGAGCTGTTTTTT. The full variable domain, rest sourced from reference TRBV28 and TRBJ2-2, is DVKVTQSSRYLVKRTGEKVFLECVQDMDHENMFWYRQDPGLGLRLIYFSYDVKMKEKGDIPEGYSVSREKKERFSLILESASTNQTSMYLCASSGTGLTGELFFGEGSRLTVL.

The chain joins TRBV7-2 to TRBJ2-5; TRBD2 aligns across 9 bases. V trimming: 1 base; J trimming: 0 bases; junction bases outside the gene matches: 6. Germline-derived CDR1 and CDR2 are SGHTA and FQGNSA. This CDR3 is built from 17 residues. CDR3 in amino acids: CASSLVGLAGYQETQYF. CDR3 DNA sequence: TGTGCCAGCAGCTTAGTGGGACTAGCTGGGTACCAAGAGACCCAGTACTTC.

The CDR3 region has the DNA TGTGCCAGCAGCCGGGACAGGGTGGGAAACACCATATATTTT. Protein: CASSRDRVGNTIYF. The genes are TRBV7-2 and TRBJ1-3; 9 bases match TRBD1. V gave up 5 bases and J gave up 4 bases; unmatched junction bases: 3. The CDR3 length is 14 residues. CDR1 is SGHTA and CDR2 is FQGNSA in the germline V gene. Looking up the rest from reference TRBV7-2 and TRBJ1-3 gives the full variable domain: GAGVSQSPSNKVTEKGKDVELRCDPISGHTALYWYRQSLGQGLEFLIYFQGNSAPDKSGLPSDRFSAERTGGSVSTLTIQRTQQEDSAVYLCASSRDRVGNTIYFGEGSWLTVV.

The rearrangement uses TRBV28 and TRBJ1-6; 12 bases align to TRBD1. The V and J ends lost 6 bases and 10 bases, in that order; junction bases with no gene match: 7. Looked up from germline, CDR1 is MDHEN and CDR2 is SYDVKM. CDR3 length equals 15 residues. CDR3 sequence (DNA): TGTGCCAGCAGGTCAGGGACAGGGGGCCAGTCACCCCTCCACTTT. As protein: CASRSGTGGQSPLHF.

This chain uses TRBV7-9 with TRBJ2-7, with 10 nucleotides matching TRBD1. Germline lookup yields CDR1 SEHNR and CDR2 FQNEAQ (reference sequence). This CDR3 is 19 amino acids long. V shed 4 bases, J shed 3 bases, and the junction held 18 bases outside the gene matches. The CDR3 loop reads CASSSTRPGQGSRFYEQYF. As DNA, the CDR3 is TGTGCCAGCAGCTCCACGCGGCCGGGACAGGGGAGCCGGTTCTACGAGCAGTACTTC.

The chain employs TRBV2 and TRBJ1-3; 11 nucleotides match TRBD1. Germline assignment: CDR1 SNHLY and CDR2 FYNNEI. V dropped 2 bases and J dropped 0; count of bases not matched to a gene: 9. The CDR3 sequence is 19 residues long. The CDR3 DNA sequence: TGTGCCAGCAGTGAACGTTGGACAGGGGGCCTTAGCTCTGGAAACACCATATATTTT. As protein: CASSERWTGGLSSGNTIYF.

This sequence joins TRBV13 and TRBJ2-2; D is uncertain. The CDR3 extends over 20 amino acids. Trimming stripped 1 base from V and 0 bases from J, with 21 bases between. Germline V gene sequence: CDR1 PRHDT, CDR2 FYEKMQ (reference sequence). CDR3 in DNA: TGTGCCAGCAGCTTAGTAGGTCTTGTTGCGGCCACGCCGAACACCGGGGAGCTGTTTTTT. Translation gives CASSLVGLVAATPNTGELFF.

The chain is built from TRBV3-1 (or the pseudogene TRBV3-2) and TRBJ1-1; D not resolved. The CDR3 is made up of 13 amino acids. V was shortened by 0 bases and J by 6 bases, with 8 bases between the two germline ends. The germline gives CDR1 LGHDT, CDR2 YNNKEL (reference sequence). The CDR3 bases are TGTGCCAGCAGCCAAGATGGAGGCTCTGAAGCTTTCTTT. Translation gives CASSQDGGSEAFF.

The chain combines TRBV9 with TRBJ2-1; 12 positions match TRBD2. J lost 4 bases, V lost 5 bases, and 4 bases had no gene match. The CDR3 has 15 amino acids. Germline V CDR1 and CDR2: SGDLS, YYNGEE. The CDR3 nucleotides read TGTGCCAGCAGTCGACTAGCGGGAGTTTACAATGAGCAGTTCTTC. This encodes CASSRLAGVYNEQFF.

The gene calls are TRBV30 and TRBJ1-1, with D unclear. Germline assignment: CDR1 GTSNPN and CDR2 SVGIG (reference sequence). The CDR3 contains 12 residues. V was clipped by 3 bases and J by 4 bases, with 9 bases between them. CDR3 in amino acids: CAWRLLITEAFF. For the CDR3, the DNA is TGTGCCTGGAGGTTACTGATCACTGAAGCTTTCTTT.

This rearrangement joins TRBV4-1 to TRBJ1-1; tentative D call: TRBD1 (6 bases). The CDR3 loop spans 14 amino acids. From germline, CDR1 is MGHRA and CDR2 YSYEKL. Trimming cost V 2 bases and J 1 base, with 8 bases left between them. The CDR3 sequence: CASSQQQGNTEAFF. DNA for the CDR3: TGCGCCAGCAGCCAACAACAGGGGAACACTGAAGCTTTCTTT.

The chain couples TRBV19 to TRBJ1-2; D may be TRBD1 (6 bases). The CDR3 is made up of 14 amino acids. V was pared by 5 bases and J by 0 bases, with 10 bases between. Germline CDR1 and CDR2: LNHDA and SQIVND (reference sequence). CDR3 residues: CASSPRTANYGYTF. For the CDR3, the DNA is TGTGCCAGTAGTCCTAGGACAGCTAACTATGGCTACACCTTC.